This TCR beta chain was profiled in a study of OX40 agonist ivuxolimab in advanced cancers. About the research overall: Earlier anti-PD-1, anti-PD-L1 or anti-CTLA-4 therapy was permitted; 35% to 50% had received some.

Exclusion applied to patients with autoimmune disease history or systemic immunosuppression. Patients had blood sampled at baseline and again on cycle 4 day 1 and cycle 7 day 1. Profiled with immunoSEQ multiplex PCR; TCRdb holds only in-frame clones, not every one. Found here are tens of thousands of clones, about 88% of them singletons; the top ten hold about 4%. The CDR3 length is 15 residues. V lost 5 bases and J lost 4; bases outside the gene matches: 7. Germline V gene data show CDR1 as SGHTA and CDR2 as FQGTGA. V usage is TRBV7-3 and J usage is TRBJ2-1, with 8 positions matching TRBD2. Sequencing used CD4+ or CD8+ T cells sorted from blood, obtained in a trial of the OX40 agonist ivuxolimab. This clonotype originated in an adult with an advanced solid tumor such as melanoma, head and neck, liver or kidney cancer. The CDR3 loop reads CASSDTSGVYNEQFF. The CDR3 nucleotides are TGTGCCAGCAGCGATACTAGCGGAGTATACAATGAGCAGTTCTTC.